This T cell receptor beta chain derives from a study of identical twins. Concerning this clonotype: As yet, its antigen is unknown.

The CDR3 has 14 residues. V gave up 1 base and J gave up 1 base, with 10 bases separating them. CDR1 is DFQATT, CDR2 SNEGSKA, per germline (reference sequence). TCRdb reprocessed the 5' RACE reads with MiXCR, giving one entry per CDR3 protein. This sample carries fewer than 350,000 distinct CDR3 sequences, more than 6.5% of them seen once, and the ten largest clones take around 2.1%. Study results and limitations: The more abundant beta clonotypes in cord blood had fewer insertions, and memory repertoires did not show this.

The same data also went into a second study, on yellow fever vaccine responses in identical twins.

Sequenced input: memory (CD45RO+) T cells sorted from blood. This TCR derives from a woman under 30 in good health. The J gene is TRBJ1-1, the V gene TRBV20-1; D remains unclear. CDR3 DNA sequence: TGCAGTGCTAGAGGCATAAGGGAGAACACTGAAGCTTTCTTT. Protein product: CSARGIRENTEAFF.